This T cell receptor (beta chain) was sequenced in a study of tumor-infiltrating lymphocytes in primary liver carcinoma. Regarding the study as a whole: With p = 0.039, the top-250-clone fraction in tumors significantly exceeded that in blood. Researchers report that only about 7.5-25% of top clones turned up in all five tumor regions.

Bulk tissue was left unsorted, and RNA and DNA were co-extracted from about 20-30 mg of it. TCR beta cDNA was reverse-transcribed from about 500 ng of total RNA. The reaction used a constant-region primer and ProtoScript II reverse transcriptase. Libraries for TCR beta were built through three nested multiplex PCR rounds, which together made up a slightly modified ARM-PCR procedure. Using its own MiXCR run on the multiplex PCR reads, TCRdb lists one record per CDR3 protein. The table lists under 45,000 distinct CDR3 sequences, around 74% of them singletons. Comments on this clonotype: Antigen unknown. The junction departs from the called germline gene at one end, perhaps through a read error.

Sample: liver tumor tissue from sampling region 4. Subset indicated: tumor region T4, right-lateral pole. The sequence came from a man in his forties with primary liver carcinoma and hepatitis B virus infection.

The CDR3, as DNA: TGTGCCATCAGCATGGGGGGAGACAGGGGCATCTCCCTCTCTGGAGCCAACGTCCTGACTTTC. Its protein is CAISMGGDRGISLSGANVLTF. The chain carries TRBV11-2 and TRBJ2-6, with TRBD1 identical over 8 bases. The germline gives CDR1 SGHAT, CDR2 FQNNGV. The CDR3 runs to 21 residues.